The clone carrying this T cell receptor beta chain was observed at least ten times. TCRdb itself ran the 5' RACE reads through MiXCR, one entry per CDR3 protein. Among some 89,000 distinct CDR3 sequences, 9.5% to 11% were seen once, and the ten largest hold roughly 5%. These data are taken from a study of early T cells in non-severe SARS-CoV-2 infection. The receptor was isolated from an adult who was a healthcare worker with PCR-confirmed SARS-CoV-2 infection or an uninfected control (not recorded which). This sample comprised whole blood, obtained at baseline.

CDR3 DNA: TGTGCCAGCTGGACTACCCGGGACCCCTACACAGATACGCAGTATTTT. Its translation is CASWTTRDPYTDTQYF. The chain is built from TRBV27 and TRBJ2-3; D may be TRBD2 (6 bases). V lost 8 bases to trimming and J lost 2 bases, with 20 bases between them. Per the germline V gene, CDR1 is MNHEY and CDR2 is SMNVEV (reference sequence). This CDR3 is built from 16 residues.